These 26 T cell receptor beta chains came from one sample sequenced in a study of T-cell memory formation after mild COVID-19. Using its own MiXCR run on the 5' RACE reads, TCRdb lists one record per CDR3 protein. This repertoire shows a few hundred thousand distinct CDR3 sequences, 20% to 25% found once; its top ten account for about 21%. The sequencing sample was made of PBMCs or a T cell subset sorted from them (not recorded which). All receptors derive from a young man who had mild COVID-19 (a few samples of this study predate the infection). Cell type and time point are not known.

This clonotype was seen a few times. This CDR3 reads CASSGVAGNTEAFF. CDR3 sequence (DNA): TGTGCCAGCAGTGGCGTTGCGGGGAACACTGAAGCTTTCTTT. The chain has TRBV6-2 or TRBV6-3 and TRBJ1-1; no clear D gene. The CDR3 loop spans 14 amino acids. Germline lookup yields CDR1 MNHEY and CDR2 SVGEGT. V gave up 5 bases and J gave up 1 base, with 11 bases separating them.

This chain links TRBV5-1 with TRBJ1-2; D possibly corresponds to TRBD1 (5 bases). Germline CDR1 reads SGHRS; CDR2 reads YFSETQ. The CDR3 runs to 17 residues. Trimming pared 4 bases from V and 4 bases from J, leaving 23 bases between. The CDR3 sequence is CASSPTGLGPGAYGYTF. CDR3 nucleotide sequence: TGCGCCAGCAGCCCGACGGGCCTGGGACCTGGAGCCTATGGCTACACCTTC.

This clonotype occurred a few times. This rearrangement joins TRBV7-3 to TRBJ2-1; the D gene is possibly TRBD2 (5 bases). The V end lost 4 bases, the J end lost 7 bases, and 8 bases lay between the germline ends. CDR3 size: 12 residues. The germline V gene encodes CDR1 SGHTA and CDR2 FQGTGA. Here the CDR3 reads CASSYGENEQFF. The CDR3 DNA follows: TGTGCCAGCAGCTACGGGGAGAATGAGCAGTTCTTC.

This clonotype was counted ten times or more. The rearrangement joins TRBV30 to TRBJ1-1; D may be TRBD1 (5 bases). Between the trimmed V and J ends, which lost 0 bases and 11 bases, there was a span of 16 bases. CDR1 is GTSNPN, CDR2 SVGIG, per germline (reference sequence). This CDR3 region has 13 residues. In nucleotides, the CDR3 is TGTGCCTGGAGTGTCCAGGGTTCCCCCCGGGCTTTCTTT. It codes for CAWSVQGSPRAFF.

The genes are TRBV5-1 and TRBJ2-7, with TRBD2 as a possible D gene (7 bases). Germline V gene data show CDR1 as SGHRS and CDR2 as YFSETQ. The CDR3 covers 15 residues. Trimming removed 1 base from V and 5 bases from J, with 16 bases in between. This CDR3 reads CASSLPEGGENEQYF. DNA of the CDR3: TGCGCCAGCAGCTTGCCGGAAGGGGGGGAGAACGAGCAGTACTTC.

The chain is built from TRBV7-6 and TRBJ2-1, with D possibly TRBD1 on 5 matching bases. The germline V gene has CDR1 SGHVS and CDR2 FNYEAQ. This CDR3 is 15 amino acids long. V lost 5 bases and J 5 bases, leaving 16 bases between the germline ends. CDR3 nucleotides: TGTGCCAGCAGCCCAATTGGGGCCCCCAACAATGAGCAGTTCTTC. Translated: CASSPIGAPNNEQFF.

This rearrangement joins TRBV7-2 to TRBJ1-4; the D is unclear. The CDR3 loop spans 13 amino acids. Germline CDR1 reads SGHTA; CDR2 reads FQGNSA. Trimming stripped 2 bases from V and 5 bases from J, with 6 bases between. CDR3 bases: TGTGCCAGCAGCTTAAATCGGAATGAAAAACTGTTTTTT. Translating gives CASSLNRNEKLFF.

This clonotype was recorded many times. V is TRBV6-6 and J is TRBJ1-5; D perhaps matches TRBD1 (6 bases). CDR3 length: 14 residues. The V end was cut by 5 bases, the J end by 3 bases, with 11 bases between. Germline lookup yields CDR1 MNHNY and CDR2 SVGAGI (reference sequence). Here the CDR3 reads CASSHGQLNQPQHF. DNA for the CDR3: TGTGCCAGCAGTCATGGACAGCTCAATCAGCCCCAGCATTTT.

This clonotype was counted a few times. The rearrangement joins TRBV14 to TRBJ2-3; the D is unclear. Germline V CDR1 and CDR2: SGHDN, FVKESK. The CDR3 has 16 residues. Trimming took 0 bases from V and 4 from J, leaving 14 bases between them. The CDR3 sequence is CASSQEGSVFADTQYF. DNA of the CDR3: TGTGCCAGCAGCCAAGAAGGGTCGGTCTTCGCAGATACGCAGTATTTT.

This clonotype was detected a few times. The chain combines TRBV4-1 with TRBJ1-6; D perhaps matches TRBD1 (5 bases). Trimming cost V 0 bases and J 11 bases, with 14 bases left between them. CDR3 length equals 15 residues. The germline CDR1 and CDR2 sequences are MGHRA and YSYEKL. The CDR3 DNA follows: TGCGCCAGCAGCCAAGACGGCAGGGAAGAGACACCCCTCCACTTT. Protein sequence: CASSQDGREETPLHF.

There are a few counts of this clonotype. V is TRBV7-9 and J is TRBJ1-4, with D perhaps matching TRBD1 (5 bases). The CDR3 totals 10 residues. V was pared by 5 bases and J by 13 bases, with 8 bases between. Per the germline V gene, CDR1 is SEHNR and CDR2 is FQNEAQ (reference sequence). The CDR3 region is CASSTRGLFF. For the CDR3, the DNA is TGTGCCAGCAGCACAAGGGGACTGTTTTTT. Variable domain in full (rest from reference TRBV7-9 and TRBJ1-4): DTGVSQNPRHKITKRGQNVTFRCDPISEHNRLYWYRQTLGQGPEFLTYFQNEAQLEKSRLLSDRFSAERPKGSFSTLEIQRTEQGDSAMYLCASSTRGLFFGSGTQLSVL.

This chain links TRBV7-8 with TRBJ2-2; D not resolved. The length of the CDR3 is 14 residues. The germline V and J ends were trimmed by 1 base and 4 bases, with 7 bases remaining between them. Germline V CDR1 and CDR2: SGHVS, FQNEAQ. CDR3 region: CASSLGVTTGELFF. The DNA for the CDR3 is TGTGCCAGCAGCTTAGGGGTGACCACCGGGGAGCTGTTTTTT. Looking up the rest from reference TRBV7-8 and TRBJ2-2 gives the full variable domain: GAGVSQSPRYKVAKRGQDVALRCDPISGHVSLFWYQQALGQGPEFLTYFQNEAQLDKSGLPSDRFFAERPEGSVSTLKIQRTQQEDSAVYLCASSLGVTTGELFFGEGSRLTVL.

For this clonotype: At one of its ends the junction is not consistent with the germline gene, which may arise from a read error. The chain joins TRBV7-9 to TRBJ1-2, with 9 bases aligning to TRBD1. The CDR3 extends over 15 amino acids. CDR1 is SEHNR, CDR2 FQNEAQ, per germline (reference sequence). CDR3 DNA: TGTGCCAGCAGCCTAGCGGGGGGACAGGGAGAAGGCTACACCTTC. This gives the protein CASSLAGGQGEGYTF.

The rearrangement joins TRBV29-1 to TRBJ1-1; no definite D call. Germline V gives CDR1 SQVTM, CDR2 ANQGSEA. The CDR3 loop spans 11 amino acids. Written as DNA, the CDR3 is TGCGTCGCAGAGACGAACACTGAAGCTTTCTTT. Its translation: CVAETNTEAFF.

The rearrangement joins TRBV6-6 to TRBJ2-5, with D possibly TRBD1 on 8 matching bases. Germline V gene sequence: CDR1 MNHNY, CDR2 SVGAGI (reference sequence). V was shortened by 0 bases and J by 5 bases, with 16 bases between the two germline ends. This CDR3 spans 16 amino acids. CDR3 loop: CASSYSSGQGGETQYF. CDR3 nucleotides: TGTGCCAGCAGTTACTCTTCAGGACAGGGAGGGGAGACCCAGTACTTC.

This clonotype was recorded a few times. The chain combines TRBV7-3 with TRBJ2-2; 9 bases fit TRBD1. CDR3 length: 16 residues. Germline V gene sequence: CDR1 SGHTA, CDR2 FQGTGA. V lost 4 bases and J lost 6; bases outside the gene matches: 9. In nucleotides, the CDR3 is TGTGCCAGCAGCTCTCCGGGACAGGGCGGCGCCGGGGAGCTGTTTTTT. Its translation is CASSSPGQGGAGELFF.

The chain is built from TRBV7-9 and TRBJ2-5, with 10 nucleotides matching TRBD2. This CDR3 is 14 amino acids long. V shed 0 bases, J shed 5 bases, and the junction held 0 bases outside the gene matches. Germline V gives CDR1 SEHNR, CDR2 FQNEAQ (reference sequence). The CDR3: CASSLAGLAETQYF. The DNA for the CDR3 is TGTGCCAGCAGCTTAGCGGGACTAGCGGAGACCCAGTACTTC.

This chain connects TRBV5-4 to TRBJ2-1, with D unclear. Deletions cut 4 bases from V and 4 bases from J, with 12 bases between. Germline loops: CDR1 SGHNT, CDR2 YYREEE (reference sequence). The CDR3 is 14 residues long. The CDR3 sequence: CASSRWSSYNEQFF. CDR3 DNA: TGTGCCAGCAGCCGCTGGTCCAGTTACAATGAGCAGTTCTTC.

V usage is TRBV5-1 and J usage is TRBJ1-5; 7 nucleotides agree with TRBD1. Trimming at V came to 4 bases and at J to 3 bases, leaving 7 bases not matched to a gene. Germline CDR1 reads SGHRS; CDR2 reads YFSETQ. The length of the CDR3 is 15 residues. The CDR3 sequence: CASSVTGTDNQPQHF. In nucleotides, the CDR3 is TGCGCCAGCAGCGTGACCGGGACAGACAATCAGCCCCAGCATTTT.

The chain links TRBV7-9 to TRBJ2-5, with 10 bases fitting TRBD1. The CDR3 is 16 amino acids. The ends lost 5 bases at V and 1 base at J; junction bases unmatched: 7. Per the germline V gene, CDR1 is SEHNR and CDR2 is FQNEAQ (reference sequence). The CDR3 nucleotides are TGTGCCAGCAGCCTCCGACAGGGGGCGCCCCAAGAGACCCAGTACTTC. Its translation: CASSLRQGAPQETQYF.

As regards this clonotype: A read error may account for a junction end that differs from germline. The chain uses TRBV11-2 and TRBJ1-1; D gene uncertain. The germline V gene has CDR1 SGHAT and CDR2 FQNNGV. This CDR3 contains 14 residues. CDR3 amino acids: CSSSPWTDTTEAFF. In DNA form, the CDR3 reads TGTTCCAGCAGCCCTTGGACCGACACCACTGAAGCTTTCTTT.

In this sample, this clonotype turned up a few times. The rearrangement joins TRBV2 to TRBJ1-1, with 9 bases lining up with TRBD1. The V and J ends lost 6 bases and 11 bases, in that order; junction bases with no gene match: 7. This CDR3 contains 12 residues. Germline V lookup: CDR1 SNHLY, CDR2 FYNNEI. CDR3 bases: TGTGCCAGCAGGAGGACAGGGGACAGGGCTTTCTTT. It is translated as CASRRTGDRAFF. The full variable domain, its missing parts supplied by reference TRBV2 and TRBJ1-1, is EPEVTQTPSHQVTQMGQEVILRCVPISNHLYFYWYRQILGQKVEFLVSFYNNEISEKSEIFDDQFSVERPDGSNFTLKIRSTKLEDSAMYFCASRRTGDRAFFGQGTRLTVV.

In this sample, this clonotype turned up a few times. The chain has TRBV7-9 and TRBJ2-1, with D possibly TRBD2 on 5 matching bases. This CDR3 region has 12 residues. Trimming left V 3 bases short and J 9 bases short, with 9 bases between. Germline loops: CDR1 SEHNR, CDR2 FQNEAQ (reference sequence). In DNA form, the CDR3 reads TGTGCCAGCAGCTTCTACGGAGGTGAGCAGTTCTTC. The encoded protein is CASSFYGGEQFF.

The table lists this clonotype with many counts. The chain carries TRBV5-5 and TRBJ2-3, with D perhaps matching TRBD1 or TRBD2 (5 bases each). Germline lookup yields CDR1 SGHKS and CDR2 YYEKEE (reference sequence). CDR3 length: 15 residues. V was shortened by 0 bases and J by 5 bases, with 13 bases between the two germline ends. The CDR3 coding sequence is TGTGCCAGCAGCTTGGGGGGGACCGCGGGAGATACGCAGTATTTT. Translating it yields CASSLGGTAGDTQYF.

This chain joins TRBV10-2 and TRBJ2-7; D is undetermined. Germline-derived CDR1 and CDR2 are WSHSY and SAAADI. Trimming cost V 0 bases and J 3 bases, with 6 bases left between them. The CDR3 sequence is 13 residues long. The CDR3 sequence: CASSESGFYEQYF. The CDR3 DNA reads as TGCGCCAGCAGTGAGTCAGGATTCTACGAGCAGTACTTC.

The chain's CDR3 is CASSEGSSTDTQYF. The CDR3 DNA is TGTGCCAGCAGCGAGGGGTCTAGCACAGATACGCAGTATTTT. The chain has TRBV11-3 and TRBJ2-3; D is tentatively TRBD1 or TRBD2 (5 bases each). Germline lookup yields CDR1 SGHNT and CDR2 YENEEA. The CDR3 sequence is 14 residues long. The V and J ends lost 5 bases and 0 bases respectively, with 9 bases between them.